Given below is one TCR beta chain in context. As yet, its antigen is unknown. After removal of 9 bases from V and 6 bases from J, the junction contained 6 bases not matched to a gene. Germline CDR1 is ENHRY and CDR2 is SYGVKD. The CDR3 consists of 14 residues. The 5'RACE method, run with constant-segment primers, produced TCR alpha and TCR beta cDNA libraries (carrying sample barcodes and UMIs). Using its own MiXCR run on the 5' RACE reads, TCRdb lists one record per CDR3 protein. Of 390,000 or so distinct CDR3 sequences in the sample, roughly 15% were seen once. The data were obtained in a study of T-cell memory formation after mild COVID-19. The study's findings and limits: Memory from before infection featured some responding clones, which suggests cross-reactive memory joined. Clones that contracted from day 15 to 85 had balanced CD4/CD8; later expanders were CD4+ biased. Second-wave clones that peaked on day 37 lacked confirmed SARS-CoV-2 specificity.

The TCR comes from a man between 18 and 29 years old who had mild COVID-19 (a few samples of this study predate the infection). Cell type and time point are not known. Sequenced input: PBMCs or a T cell subset sorted from them (not recorded which). The J gene is TRBJ2-1, the V gene TRBV10-3, with TRBD2 matching over 12 bases. The CDR3 reads CAIASGGAINEQFF. CDR3 nucleotide sequence: TGTGCCATAGCTAGCGGGGGGGCCATCAATGAGCAGTTCTTC.